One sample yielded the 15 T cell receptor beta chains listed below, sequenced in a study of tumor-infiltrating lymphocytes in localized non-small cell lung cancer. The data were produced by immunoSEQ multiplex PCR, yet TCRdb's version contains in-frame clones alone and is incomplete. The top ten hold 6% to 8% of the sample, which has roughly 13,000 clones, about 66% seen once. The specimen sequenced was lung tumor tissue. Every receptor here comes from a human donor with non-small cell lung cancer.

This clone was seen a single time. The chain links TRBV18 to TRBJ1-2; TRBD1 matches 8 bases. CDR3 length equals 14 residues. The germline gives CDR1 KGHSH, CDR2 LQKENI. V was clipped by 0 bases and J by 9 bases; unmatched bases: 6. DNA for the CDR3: TGTGCCAGCTCACCACCGACAGGGGTTAATAGCTACACCTTC. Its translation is CASSPPTGVNSYTF.

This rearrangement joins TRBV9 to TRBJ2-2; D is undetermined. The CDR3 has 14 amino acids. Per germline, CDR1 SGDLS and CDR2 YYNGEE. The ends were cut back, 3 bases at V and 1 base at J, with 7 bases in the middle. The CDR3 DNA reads TGTGCCAGCAGCGCCCTAAGGAACACCGGGGAGCTGTTTTTT. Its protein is CASSALRNTGELFF.

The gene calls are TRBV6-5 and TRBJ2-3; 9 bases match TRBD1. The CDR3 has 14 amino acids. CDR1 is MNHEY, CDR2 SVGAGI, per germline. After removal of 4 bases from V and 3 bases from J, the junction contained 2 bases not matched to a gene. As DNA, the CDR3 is TGTGCCAGCAGTTCTGGGACAGGGACAGATACGCAGTATTTT. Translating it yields CASSSGTGTDTQYF.

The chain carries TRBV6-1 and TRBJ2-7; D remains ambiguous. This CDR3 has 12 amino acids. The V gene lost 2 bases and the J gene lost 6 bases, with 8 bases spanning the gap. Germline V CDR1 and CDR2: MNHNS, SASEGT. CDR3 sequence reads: CASSESASEQYF. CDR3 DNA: TGTGCCAGCAGTGAATCCGCTAGCGAGCAGTACTTC.

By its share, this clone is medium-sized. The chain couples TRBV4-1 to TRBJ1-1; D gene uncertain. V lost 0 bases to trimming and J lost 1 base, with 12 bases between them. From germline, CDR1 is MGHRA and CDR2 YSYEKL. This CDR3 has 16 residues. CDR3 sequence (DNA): TGCGCCAGCAGCCAAGACCAAAATACACCGAACACTGAAGCTTTCTTT. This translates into CASSQDQNTPNTEAFF.

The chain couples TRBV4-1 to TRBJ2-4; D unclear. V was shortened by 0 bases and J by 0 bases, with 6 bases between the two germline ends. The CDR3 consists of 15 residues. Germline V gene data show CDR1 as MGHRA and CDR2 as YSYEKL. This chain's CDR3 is CASSQDVVAKNIQYF. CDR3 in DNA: TGCGCCAGCAGCCAAGATGTGGTAGCCAAAAACATTCAGTACTTC.

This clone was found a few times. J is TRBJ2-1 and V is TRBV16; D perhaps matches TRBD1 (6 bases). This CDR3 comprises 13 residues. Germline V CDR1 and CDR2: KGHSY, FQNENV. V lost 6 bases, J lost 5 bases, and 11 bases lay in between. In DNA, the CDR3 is TGTGCCAGCAGACACAGGGTTAACAATGAGCAGTTCTTC. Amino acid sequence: CASRHRVNNEQFF.

This CDR3 is CASSDPRGSQETQYF. The CDR3 DNA sequence: TGTGCCAGCAGCGACCCTCGAGGTAGCCAAGAGACCCAGTACTTC. This chain links TRBV11-2 with TRBJ2-5; D call uncertain. The ends were cut back, 5 bases at V and 1 base at J, with 14 bases in the middle. Germline assignment: CDR1 SGHAT and CDR2 FQNNGV. The CDR3 extends over 15 amino acids. Full variable domain (rest looked up from reference TRBV11-2 and TRBJ2-5): EAGVAQSPRYKIIEKRQSVAFWCNPISGHATLYWYQQILGQGPKLLIQFQNNGVVDDSQLPKDRFSAERLKGVDSTLKIQPAKLEDSAVYLCASSDPRGSQETQYFGPGTRLLVL.

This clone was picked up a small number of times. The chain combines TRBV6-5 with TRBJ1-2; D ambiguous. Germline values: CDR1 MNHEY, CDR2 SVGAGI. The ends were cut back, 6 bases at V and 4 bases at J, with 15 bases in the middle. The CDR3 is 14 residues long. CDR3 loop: CASSLEPGIYGYTF. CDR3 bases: TGTGCCAGCAGCCTCGAACCAGGAATCTATGGCTACACCTTC.

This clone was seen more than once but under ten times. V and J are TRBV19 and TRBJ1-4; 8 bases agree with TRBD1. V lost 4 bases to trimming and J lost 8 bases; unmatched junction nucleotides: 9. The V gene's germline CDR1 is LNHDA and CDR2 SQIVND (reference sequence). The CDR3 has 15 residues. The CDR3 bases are TGTGCCAGTAGTACCCGGACAGGGATCGGAGAAAAACTGTTTTTT. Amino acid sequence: CASSTRTGIGEKLFF.

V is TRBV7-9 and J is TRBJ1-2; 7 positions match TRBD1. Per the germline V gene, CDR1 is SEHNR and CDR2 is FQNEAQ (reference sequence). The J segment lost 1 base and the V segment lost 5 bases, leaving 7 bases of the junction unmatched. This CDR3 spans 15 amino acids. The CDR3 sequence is CASSTTGQLNYGYTF. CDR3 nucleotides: TGTGCCAGCAGCACCACGGGACAGCTTAACTATGGCTACACCTTC.

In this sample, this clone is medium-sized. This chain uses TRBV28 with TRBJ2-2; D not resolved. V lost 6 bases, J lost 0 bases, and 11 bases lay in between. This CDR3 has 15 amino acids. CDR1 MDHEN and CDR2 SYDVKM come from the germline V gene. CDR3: CASRSEISNTGELFF. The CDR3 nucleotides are TGTGCCAGCAGATCGGAGATCTCGAACACCGGGGAGCTGTTTTTT.

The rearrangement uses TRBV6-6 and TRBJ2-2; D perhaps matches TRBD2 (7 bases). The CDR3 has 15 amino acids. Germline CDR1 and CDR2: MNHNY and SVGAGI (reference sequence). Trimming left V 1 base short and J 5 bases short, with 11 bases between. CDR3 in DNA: TGTGCCAGCAGTTACTGGGGGGGCGGTACCGGGGAGCTGTTTTTT. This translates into CASSYWGGGTGELFF.

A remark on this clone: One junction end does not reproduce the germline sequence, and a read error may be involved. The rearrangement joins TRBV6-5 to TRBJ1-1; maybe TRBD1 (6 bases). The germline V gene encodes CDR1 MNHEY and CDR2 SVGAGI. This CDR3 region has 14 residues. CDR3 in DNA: TGTGCCAGCACCCCAGGGGATGTGAAGACTGAAGCTTTCTTT. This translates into CASTPGDVKTEAFF.

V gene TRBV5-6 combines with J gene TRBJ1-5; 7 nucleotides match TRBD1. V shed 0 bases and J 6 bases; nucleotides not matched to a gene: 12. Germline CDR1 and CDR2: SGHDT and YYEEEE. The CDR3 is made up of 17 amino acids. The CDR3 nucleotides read TGTGCCAGCAGCTTGGGACAGGGAGTTGTCAGAGGTCAGCCCCAGCATTTT. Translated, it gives CASSLGQGVVRGQPQHF. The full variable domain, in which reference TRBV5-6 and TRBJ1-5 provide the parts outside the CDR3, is DAGVTQSPTHLIKTRGQQVTLRCSPKSGHDTVSWYQQALGQGPQFIFQYYEEEERQRGNFPDRFSGHQFPNYSSELNVNALLLGDSALYLCASSLGQGVVRGQPQHFGDGTRLSIL.